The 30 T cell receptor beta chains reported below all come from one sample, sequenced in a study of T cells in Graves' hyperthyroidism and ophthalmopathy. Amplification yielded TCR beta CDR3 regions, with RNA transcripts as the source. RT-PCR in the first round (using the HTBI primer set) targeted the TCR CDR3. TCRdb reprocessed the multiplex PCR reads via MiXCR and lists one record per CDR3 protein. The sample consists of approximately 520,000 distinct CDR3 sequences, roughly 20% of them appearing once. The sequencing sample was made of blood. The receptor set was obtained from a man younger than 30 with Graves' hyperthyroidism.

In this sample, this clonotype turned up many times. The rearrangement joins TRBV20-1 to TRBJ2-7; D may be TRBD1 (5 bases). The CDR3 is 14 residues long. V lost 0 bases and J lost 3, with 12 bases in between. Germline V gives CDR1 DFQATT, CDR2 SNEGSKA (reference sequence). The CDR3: CSARDRDGGYEQYF. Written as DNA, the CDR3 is TGCAGTGCTAGAGACAGGGATGGTGGCTACGAGCAGTACTTC.

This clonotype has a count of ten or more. The CDR3 nucleotides are TGTGCCAGCACCTCCGACCGAGATCAGCCCCAGCATTTT. Translating gives CASTSDRDQPQHF. V usage is TRBV2 and J usage is TRBJ1-5; no firm D call. CDR1 is SNHLY, CDR2 FYNNEI, per germline. V was pared by 7 bases and J by 5 bases, with 12 bases between. This CDR3 has 13 amino acids. Together with reference TRBV2 and TRBJ1-5, the CDR3 gives the full variable domain: EPEVTQTPSHQVTQMGQEVILRCVPISNHLYFYWYRQILGQKVEFLVSFYNNEISEKSEIFDDQFSVERPDGSNFTLKIRSTKLEDSAMYFCASTSDRDQPQHFGDGTRLSIL.

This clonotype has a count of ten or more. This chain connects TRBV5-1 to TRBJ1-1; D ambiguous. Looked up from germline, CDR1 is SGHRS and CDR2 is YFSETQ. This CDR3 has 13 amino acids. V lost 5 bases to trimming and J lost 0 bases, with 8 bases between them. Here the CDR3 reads CASRSVLNTEAFF. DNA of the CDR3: TGCGCCAGCAGATCCGTATTGAACACTGAAGCTTTCTTT. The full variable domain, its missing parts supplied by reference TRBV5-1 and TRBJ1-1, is KAGVTQTPRYLIKTRGQQVTLSCSPISGHRSVSWYQQTPGQGLQFLFEYFSETQRNKGNFPGRFSGRQFSNSRSEMNVSTLELGDSALYLCASRSVLNTEAFFGQGTRLTVV.

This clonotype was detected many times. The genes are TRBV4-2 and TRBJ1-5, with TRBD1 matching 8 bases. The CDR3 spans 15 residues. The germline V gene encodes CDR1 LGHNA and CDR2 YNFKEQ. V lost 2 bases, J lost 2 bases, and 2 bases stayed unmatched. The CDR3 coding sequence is TGTGCCAGCAGCCAATCAGGGGGCGGCAATCAGCCCCAGCATTTT. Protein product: CASSQSGGGNQPQHF.

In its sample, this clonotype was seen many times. The CDR3 DNA reads as TGTGCCAGCAGCACCGGGATGGATATTTGGGATAGCAATCAGCCCCAGCATTTT. Its protein product is CASSTGMDIWDSNQPQHF. The chain recombines TRBV7-8 with TRBJ1-5; D remains unclear. CDR3 length equals 18 residues. V was cut by 5 bases and J by 0 bases, with 20 bases left in between. CDR1 is SGHVS, CDR2 FQNEAQ, per germline. Together with reference TRBV7-8 and TRBJ1-5, the CDR3 gives the full variable domain: GAGVSQSPRYKVAKRGQDVALRCDPISGHVSLFWYQQALGQGPEFLTYFQNEAQLDKSGLPSDRFFAERPEGSVSTLKIQRTQQEDSAVYLCASSTGMDIWDSNQPQHFGDGTRLSIL.

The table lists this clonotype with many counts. CDR3 protein: CAISGTKGTEAFF. The CDR3, as DNA: TGTGCCATCAGTGGAACCAAGGGCACTGAAGCTTTCTTT. V and J are TRBV10-3 and TRBJ1-1, with D uncertain. Trimming took 4 bases from V and 4 from J, leaving 10 bases between them. Germline V gene sequence: CDR1 ENHRY, CDR2 SYGVKD. CDR3 length: 13 residues.

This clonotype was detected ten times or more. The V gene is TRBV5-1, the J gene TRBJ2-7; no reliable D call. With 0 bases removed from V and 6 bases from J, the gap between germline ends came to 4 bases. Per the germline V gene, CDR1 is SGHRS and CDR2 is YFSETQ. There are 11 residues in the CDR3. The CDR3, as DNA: TGCGCCAGCAGCTTGGATGCCGAGCAGTACTTC. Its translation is CASSLDAEQYF. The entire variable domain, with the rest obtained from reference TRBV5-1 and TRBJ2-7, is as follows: KAGVTQTPRYLIKTRGQQVTLSCSPISGHRSVSWYQQTPGQGLQFLFEYFSETQRNKGNFPGRFSGRQFSNSRSEMNVSTLELGDSALYLCASSLDAEQYFGPGTRLTVT.

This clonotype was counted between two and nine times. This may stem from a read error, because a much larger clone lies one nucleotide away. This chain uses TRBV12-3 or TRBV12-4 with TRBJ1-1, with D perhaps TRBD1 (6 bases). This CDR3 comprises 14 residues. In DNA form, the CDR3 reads TGTGCCAGCAGTTTGGGGCCCGGGGGGGCGGAAGCTTGCTTT. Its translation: CASSLGPGGAEACF.

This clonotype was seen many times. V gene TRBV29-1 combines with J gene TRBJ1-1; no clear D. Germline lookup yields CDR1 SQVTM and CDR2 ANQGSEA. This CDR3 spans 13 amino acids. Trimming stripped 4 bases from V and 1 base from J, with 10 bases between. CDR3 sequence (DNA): TGCAGCGTTGCTTATGGTGCGAACACTGAAGCTTTCTTT. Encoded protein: CSVAYGANTEAFF.

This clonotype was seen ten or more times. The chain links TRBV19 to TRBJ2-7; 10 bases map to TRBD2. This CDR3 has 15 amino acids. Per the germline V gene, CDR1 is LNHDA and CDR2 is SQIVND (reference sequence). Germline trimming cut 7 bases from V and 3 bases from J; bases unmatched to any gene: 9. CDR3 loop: CASTSIAGGFYEQYF. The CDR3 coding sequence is TGTGCCAGTACCTCAATAGCGGGGGGCTTCTACGAGCAGTACTTC.

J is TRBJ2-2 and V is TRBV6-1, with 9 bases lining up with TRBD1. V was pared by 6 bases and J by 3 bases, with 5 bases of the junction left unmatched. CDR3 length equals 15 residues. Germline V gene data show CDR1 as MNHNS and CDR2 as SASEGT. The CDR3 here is CASSPRDRDTGELFF. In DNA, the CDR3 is TGTGCCAGCAGCCCAAGGGACAGGGACACCGGGGAGCTGTTTTTT.

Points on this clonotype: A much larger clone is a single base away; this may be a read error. The CDR3 nucleotides are TGCAGTGCTGGGGACTGGAGGGAGCCCCAGCATTTT. This sequence encodes CSAGDWREPQHF. V is TRBV20-1 and J is TRBJ1-5; D perhaps matches TRBD1 (5 bases). The V end was cut by 5 bases, the J end by 8 bases, with 13 bases between. Per the germline V gene, CDR1 is DFQATT and CDR2 is SNEGSKA (reference sequence). The CDR3 has 12 residues.

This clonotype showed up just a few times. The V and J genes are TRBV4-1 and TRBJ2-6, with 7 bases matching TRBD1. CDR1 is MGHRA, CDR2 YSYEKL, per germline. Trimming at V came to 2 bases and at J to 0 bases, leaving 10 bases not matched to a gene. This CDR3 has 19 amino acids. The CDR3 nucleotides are TGCGCCAGCAGCCAACACCCTACAGGGGTCAGCTCTGGGGCCAACGTCCTGACTTTC. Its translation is CASSQHPTGVSSGANVLTF.

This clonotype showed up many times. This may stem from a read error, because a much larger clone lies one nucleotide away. The CDR3 DNA reads as TGTGCCAGCAGCTTATGGACAGGGCGCGAGACCAAGTACTTC. Amino acid sequence: CASSLWTGRETKYF. The chain is built from TRBV7-2 and TRBJ2-5; TRBD1 agrees at 8 bases. CDR3 size: 14 residues. Germline V gene sequence: CDR1 SGHTA, CDR2 FQGNSA.

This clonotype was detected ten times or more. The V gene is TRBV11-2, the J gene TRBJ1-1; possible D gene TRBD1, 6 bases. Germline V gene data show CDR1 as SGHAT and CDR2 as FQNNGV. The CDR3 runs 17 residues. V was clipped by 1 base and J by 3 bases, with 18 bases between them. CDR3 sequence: CASSLGGQRSSYTEAFF. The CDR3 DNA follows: TGTGCCAGCAGCTTAGGGGGACAAAGATCCAGTTACACTGAAGCTTTCTTT.

For the CDR3, the DNA is TGTGCCAGCAGCAATGACGGGGGGCGCCGAGCTGGGGCCAACGTCCTGACTTTC. Protein product: CASSNDGGRRAGANVLTF. The chain uses TRBV2 and TRBJ2-6; TRBD2 is a possible D gene (7 bases). Deletions cut 6 bases from V and 2 bases from J, with 20 bases between. The germline CDR1 and CDR2 sequences are SNHLY and FYNNEI. This CDR3 comprises 18 residues.

In DNA form, the CDR3 reads TGTGCCAGCAGCTTACATTTTGCGGGAGGGGAGACCCAGTACTTC. Its protein is CASSLHFAGGETQYF. V is TRBV11-3 and J is TRBJ2-5; 9 nucleotides align to TRBD2. The CDR3 length is 15 residues. V lost 2 bases and J lost 5; bases outside the gene matches: 6. Looked up from germline, CDR1 is SGHNT and CDR2 is YENEEA.

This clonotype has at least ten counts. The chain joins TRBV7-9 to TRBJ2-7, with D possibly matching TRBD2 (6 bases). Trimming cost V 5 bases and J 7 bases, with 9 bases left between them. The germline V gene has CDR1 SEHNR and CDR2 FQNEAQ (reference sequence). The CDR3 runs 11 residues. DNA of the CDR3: TGTGCCAGCAGCCATGCGGGGGAGCAGTACTTC. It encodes CASSHAGEQYF. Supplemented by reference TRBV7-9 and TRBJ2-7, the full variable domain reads DTGVSQNPRHKITKRGQNVTFRCDPISEHNRLYWYRQTLGQGPEFLTYFQNEAQLEKSRLLSDRFSAERPKGSFSTLEIQRTEQGDSAMYLCASSHAGEQYFGPGTRLTVT.

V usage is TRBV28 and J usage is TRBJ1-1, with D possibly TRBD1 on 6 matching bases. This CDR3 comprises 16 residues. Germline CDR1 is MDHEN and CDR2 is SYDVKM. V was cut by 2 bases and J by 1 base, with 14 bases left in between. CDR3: CASSLAGAGWNTEAFF. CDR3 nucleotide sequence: TGTGCCAGCAGTTTAGCAGGGGCGGGTTGGAACACTGAAGCTTTCTTT.

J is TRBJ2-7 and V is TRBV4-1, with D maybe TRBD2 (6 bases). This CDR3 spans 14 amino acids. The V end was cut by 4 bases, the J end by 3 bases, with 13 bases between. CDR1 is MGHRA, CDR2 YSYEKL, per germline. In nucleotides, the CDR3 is TGCGCCAGCAGCCTGGGTCTGGAGGGCTACGAGCAGTACTTC. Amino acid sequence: CASSLGLEGYEQYF.

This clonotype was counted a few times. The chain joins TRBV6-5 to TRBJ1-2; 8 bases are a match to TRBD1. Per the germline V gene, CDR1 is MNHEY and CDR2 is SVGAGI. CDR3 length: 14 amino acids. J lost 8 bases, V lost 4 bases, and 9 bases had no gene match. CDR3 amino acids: CASSSIQGGTGYTF. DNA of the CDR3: TGTGCCAGCAGTTCTATACAGGGGGGGACAGGCTACACCTTC.

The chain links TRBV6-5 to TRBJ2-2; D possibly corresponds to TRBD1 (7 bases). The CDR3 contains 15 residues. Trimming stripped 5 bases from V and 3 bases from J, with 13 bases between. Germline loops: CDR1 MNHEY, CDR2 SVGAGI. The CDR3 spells CASSTDREDTGELFF. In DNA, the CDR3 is TGTGCCAGCAGTACTGACAGGGAGGACACCGGGGAGCTGTTTTTT.

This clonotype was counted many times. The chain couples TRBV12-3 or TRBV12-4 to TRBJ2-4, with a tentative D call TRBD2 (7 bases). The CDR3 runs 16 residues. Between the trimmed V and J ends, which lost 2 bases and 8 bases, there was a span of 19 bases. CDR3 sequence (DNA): TGTGCCAGCAGTTTAAGCTTCGAGGGAGGGGGATACATTCAGTACTTC. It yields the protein CASSLSFEGGGYIQYF.

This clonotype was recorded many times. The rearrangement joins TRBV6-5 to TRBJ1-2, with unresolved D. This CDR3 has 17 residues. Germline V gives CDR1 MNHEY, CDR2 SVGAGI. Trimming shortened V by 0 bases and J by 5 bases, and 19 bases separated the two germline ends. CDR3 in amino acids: CASSYSIIYSDRYGYTF. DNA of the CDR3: TGTGCCAGCAGTTACTCGATAATATATTCGGACCGTTATGGCTACACCTTC.

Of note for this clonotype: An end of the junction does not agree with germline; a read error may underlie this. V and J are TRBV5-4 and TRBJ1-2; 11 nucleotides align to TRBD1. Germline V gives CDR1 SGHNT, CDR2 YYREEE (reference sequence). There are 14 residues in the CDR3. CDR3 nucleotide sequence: TGTGCCATCAGCTTGGACAGGGGGCTATATGGCTACACCTTC. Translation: CAISLDRGLYGYTF. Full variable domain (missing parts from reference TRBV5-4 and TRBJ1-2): ETGVTQSPTHLIKTRGQQVTLRCSSQSGHNTVSWYQQALGQGPQFIFQYYREEENGRGNFPPRFSGLQFPNYSSELNVNALELDDSALYLCAISLDRGLYGYTFGSGTRLTVV.

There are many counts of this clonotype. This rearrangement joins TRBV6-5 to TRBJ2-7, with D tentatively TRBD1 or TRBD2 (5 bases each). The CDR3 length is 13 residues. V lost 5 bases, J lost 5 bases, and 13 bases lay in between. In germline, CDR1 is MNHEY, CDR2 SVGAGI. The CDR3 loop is CASSLTAVDEQYF. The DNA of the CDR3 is TGTGCCAGCAGTCTGACAGCGGTGGACGAGCAGTACTTC.

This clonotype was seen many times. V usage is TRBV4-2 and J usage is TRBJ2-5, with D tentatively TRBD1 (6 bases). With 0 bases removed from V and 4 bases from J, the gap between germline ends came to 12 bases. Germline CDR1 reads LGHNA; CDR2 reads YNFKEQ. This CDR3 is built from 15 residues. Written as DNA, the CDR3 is TGTGCCAGCAGCCAAGATCTGGGCAGGGGAGAGACCCAGTACTTC. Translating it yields CASSQDLGRGETQYF.

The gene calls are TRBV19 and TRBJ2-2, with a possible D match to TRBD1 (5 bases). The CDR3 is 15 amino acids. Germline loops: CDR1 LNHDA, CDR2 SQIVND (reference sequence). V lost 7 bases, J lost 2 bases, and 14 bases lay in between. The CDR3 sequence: CASMSGALNTGELFF. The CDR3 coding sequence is TGTGCCAGTATGAGTGGGGCCCTAAACACCGGGGAGCTGTTTTTT.

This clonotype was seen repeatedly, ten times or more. CDR3 bases: TGTGCCAGTGGGGAACAGGGGCGGACTGAAGCTTTCTTT. Translation gives CASGEQGRTEAFF. This chain connects TRBV19 to TRBJ1-1; 7 bases line up with TRBD1. V lost 8 bases to trimming and J lost 5 bases; unmatched junction nucleotides: 8. Germline values: CDR1 LNHDA, CDR2 SQIVND (reference sequence). There are 13 residues in the CDR3.

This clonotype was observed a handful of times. The CDR3 bases are TGTGCCAGCAGCCACTCCTCAGGGGTAGGGGAGACCCAGTACTTC. This sequence encodes CASSHSSGVGETQYF. The chain links TRBV13 to TRBJ2-5, with D tentatively TRBD1 (6 bases). The length of the CDR3 is 15 residues. CDR1 is PRHDT and CDR2 is FYEKMQ in the germline V gene (reference sequence). V was clipped by 5 bases and J by 5 bases, with 18 bases between them.